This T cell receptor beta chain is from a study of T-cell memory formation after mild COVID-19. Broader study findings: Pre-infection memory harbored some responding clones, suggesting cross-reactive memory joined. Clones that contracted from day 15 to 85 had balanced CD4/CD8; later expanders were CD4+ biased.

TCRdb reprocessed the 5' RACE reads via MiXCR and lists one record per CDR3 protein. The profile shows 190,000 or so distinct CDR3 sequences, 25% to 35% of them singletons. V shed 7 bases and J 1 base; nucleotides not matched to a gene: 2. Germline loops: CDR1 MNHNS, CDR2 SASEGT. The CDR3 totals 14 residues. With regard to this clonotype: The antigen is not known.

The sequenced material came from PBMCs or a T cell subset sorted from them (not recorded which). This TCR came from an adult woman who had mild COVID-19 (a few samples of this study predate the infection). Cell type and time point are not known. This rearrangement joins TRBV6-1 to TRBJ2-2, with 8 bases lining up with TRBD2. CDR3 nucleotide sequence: TGTGCCAGCATCCTAGCGGGGAACACCGGGGAGCTGTTTTTT. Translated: CASILAGNTGELFF.